These 31 T cell receptor beta chains came from one sample sequenced in a study of shared clonotypes between healthy human individuals. Only in-frame clones appear in the TCRdb table, and some are missing; sequencing was by immunoSEQ multiplex PCR. Of 2 million to 2.5 million clones listed, more than 90% are singletons. The sequenced sample was naive CD4+ T cells sorted from blood. Subset described: CD45RA+ positively selected. The receptors were gathered from a man aged 18-30 years in good health.

CDR3 in amino acids: CASSSDRRGTEAFF. CDR3 DNA: TGTGCCAGCAGCTCGGACAGGAGGGGGACTGAAGCTTTCTTT. The rearrangement links TRBV7-9 to TRBJ1-1; 7 bases line up with TRBD1. Per germline, CDR1 SEHNR and CDR2 FQNEAQ (reference sequence). V lost 4 bases and J lost 5; bases outside the gene matches: 7. CDR3 size: 14 residues.

The rearrangement joins TRBV10-3 to TRBJ2-3; no reliable D call. V was shortened by 0 bases and J by 0 bases, with 10 bases between the two germline ends. This CDR3 comprises 16 residues. CDR1 ENHRY and CDR2 SYGVKD come from the germline V gene. The CDR3 DNA reads TGTGCCATCAGTGAGTCAAGAAGGGCTAGCACAGATACGCAGTATTTT. Its protein is CAISESRRASTDTQYF.

The DNA of the CDR3 is TGTGCCAGCTCACCTAACGAATCCCCCGCGGGTGAAGCTTTCTTT. Its protein is CASSPNESPAGEAFF. The chain combines TRBV18 with TRBJ1-1; unclear D gene. Trimming removed 3 bases from V and 7 bases from J, with 18 bases in between. There are 15 residues in the CDR3. The germline CDR1 and CDR2 sequences are KGHSH and LQKENI.

The rearrangement joins TRBV28 to TRBJ1-2; possibly TRBD1 for D (6 bases). This CDR3 has 17 residues. Trimming cost V 6 bases and J 2 bases, with 22 bases left between them. The germline V gene has CDR1 MDHEN and CDR2 SYDVKM. CDR3 region: CASRLPRSRGANYGYTF. Written as DNA, the CDR3 is TGTGCCAGCAGGCTACCGCGCAGTCGGGGGGCCAACTATGGCTACACCTTC.

The J gene is TRBJ1-1, the V gene TRBV6-6; 9 nucleotides match TRBD1. With V trimmed by 2 bases and J by 10 bases, 8 bases remained unmatched. The CDR3 spans 14 residues. Germline assignment: CDR1 MNHNY and CDR2 SVGAGI (reference sequence). The CDR3 nucleotides read TGTGCCAGCAGTTACCCCGGACAGGGGTCGCGAGCTTTCTTT. It specifies CASSYPGQGSRAFF.

The chain couples TRBV6-6 to TRBJ1-6, with D maybe TRBD1 (6 bases). Trimming took off 6 bases at V and 7 bases at J, with 13 bases between the two ends. The CDR3 consists of 14 residues. Germline V lookup: CDR1 MNHNY, CDR2 SVGAGI (reference sequence). This CDR3 reads CASSPPGENSPLHF. The CDR3 DNA reads as TGTGCCAGCAGCCCGCCAGGGGAAAATTCACCCCTCCACTTT.

The J gene is TRBJ1-2, the V gene TRBV5-6, with D unresolved. Germline V gene sequence: CDR1 SGHDT, CDR2 YYEEEE. Trimming took 0 bases from V and 5 from J, leaving 8 bases between them. The CDR3 consists of 13 residues. CDR3 region: CASSLGTLYGYTF. In DNA form, the CDR3 reads TGTGCCAGCAGCTTGGGAACCCTGTATGGCTACACCTTC.

Comment on this clone: The identical CDR3 is also encoded by other nucleotide sequences in the sample. The CDR3 sequence is CASSPGQGATEAFF. CDR3 in DNA: TGTGCCAGCTCACCCGGACAGGGGGCCACTGAAGCTTTCTTT. This rearrangement joins TRBV18 to TRBJ1-1; 11 positions match TRBD1. J gave up 4 bases and V 3 bases, and 1 base lay outside the gene matches. This CDR3 has 14 residues. The V gene's germline CDR1 is KGHSH and CDR2 LQKENI.

In regard to this clone: At one of its ends the junction is not consistent with the germline gene, which may arise from a read error. The V call is TRBV7-9, the J call TRBJ2-5; 8 positions agree with TRBD2. The CDR3 has 15 amino acids. Germline loops: CDR1 SEHNR, CDR2 FQNEAQ (reference sequence). In nucleotides, the CDR3 is TGTGCTAGCAGCTTAGGACTAGCCCGGAGGGAGACCCAGTACTTC. Encoded protein: CASSLGLARRETQYF.

The chain has TRBV28 and TRBJ1-2, with 10 bases identical to TRBD1. The CDR3 has 17 residues. The V segment lost 2 bases and the J segment 10 bases; nucleotides outside the gene matches: 16. Germline V gene sequence: CDR1 MDHEN, CDR2 SYDVKM. The CDR3 reads CASSLGGQGPLSPYYTF. The CDR3 nucleotides read TGTGCCAGCAGTTTAGGGGGACAGGGGCCACTTTCCCCGTACTACACCTTC.

The V call is TRBV27, the J call TRBJ2-7; D remains ambiguous. CDR1 and CDR2 (germline): MNHEY, SMNVEV (reference sequence). V was cut by 3 bases and J by 0 bases, with 9 bases left in between. This CDR3 spans 14 amino acids. CDR3 sequence: CASSFQRFSYEQYF. CDR3 nucleotides: TGTGCCAGCAGTTTTCAAAGATTCTCCTACGAGCAGTACTTC.

As DNA, the CDR3 is TGTGCCAGCAGTTGGGGGGACAGGGAGTGGACTGAAGCTTTCTTT. Its protein product is CASSWGDREWTEAFF. The chain carries TRBV28 and TRBJ1-1, with 9 bases aligning to TRBD1. CDR3 length: 15 residues. The J segment lost 5 bases and the V segment lost 4 bases, leaving 8 bases of the junction unmatched. Germline assignment: CDR1 MDHEN and CDR2 SYDVKM.

The CDR3 DNA is TGTGCCAGCAGCCGGGACCGGGCTGAAGCTTTCTTT. Translated, it gives CASSRDRAEAFF. The chain couples TRBV7-2 to TRBJ1-1; perhaps TRBD1 as D (5 bases). Trimming shortened V by 5 bases and J by 6 bases, and 10 bases separated the two germline ends. The CDR3 covers 12 residues. CDR1 is SGHTA, CDR2 FQGNSA, per germline.

The rearrangement links TRBV7-2 to TRBJ2-5; 7 bases fit TRBD2. V was clipped by 3 bases and J by 2 bases; unmatched bases: 12. The V gene's germline CDR1 is SGHTA and CDR2 FQGNSA. CDR3 length equals 17 residues. CDR3 in DNA: TGTGCCAGCAGCTTTCGGCTTTTGACAGCGGGGCAAGAGACCCAGTACTTC. Its protein is CASSFRLLTAGQETQYF.

The rearrangement uses TRBV13 and TRBJ2-7; 12 nucleotides agree with TRBD2. CDR1 and CDR2 from the germline V gene are PRHDT and FYEKMQ (reference sequence). With 5 bases clipped from V and 7 bases from J, the junction kept 6 bases outside the gene matches. The CDR3 has 14 amino acids. CDR3: CASSRLAGVNEQYF. The CDR3 DNA reads as TGTGCCAGCAGCCGACTAGCGGGAGTGAATGAGCAGTACTTC.

This clone has just one count. The rearrangement joins TRBV5-4 to TRBJ1-2; 7 nucleotides match TRBD1. This CDR3 contains 15 residues. The J segment lost 4 bases and the V segment lost 4 bases, leaving 10 bases of the junction unmatched. The germline CDR1 and CDR2 sequences are SGHNT and YYREEE (reference sequence). CDR3 protein: CASSGTGRGLYGYTF. CDR3 DNA sequence: TGTGCCAGCAGCGGAACAGGGAGGGGGCTCTATGGCTACACCTTC.

The rearrangement joins TRBV25-1 to TRBJ1-3; 9 bases line up with TRBD1. With 4 bases clipped from V and 0 bases from J, the junction kept 4 bases outside the gene matches. There are 16 residues in the CDR3. CDR1 is MGHDK and CDR2 is SYGVNS in the germline V gene. The CDR3 reads CASSAGTGNSGNTIYF. DNA of the CDR3: TGTGCCAGCAGTGCAGGGACAGGGAACTCTGGAAACACCATATATTTT.

This clone was observed a few times. The J gene is TRBJ1-5, the V gene TRBV7-2; D unclear. Germline V gene lookup returns CDR1 SGHTA and CDR2 FQGNSA. The germline V and J ends were trimmed by 1 base and 0 bases, with 10 bases remaining between them. The CDR3 has 16 residues. DNA for the CDR3: TGTGCCAGCAGCTTAGGCCTGACGAATAGCAATCAGCCCCAGCATTTT. Amino acids: CASSLGLTNSNQPQHF.

The chain combines TRBV13 with TRBJ2-2; TRBD1 matches at 10 bases. The CDR3 length is 16 residues. V shed 0 bases, J shed 4 bases, and the junction held 2 bases outside the gene matches. Looked up from germline, CDR1 is PRHDT and CDR2 is FYEKMQ (reference sequence). For the CDR3, the DNA is TGTGCCAGCAGCTTAGGCCGACAGGGGGCCACCGGGGAGCTGTTTTTT. Protein sequence: CASSLGRQGATGELFF.

This sequence joins TRBV19 and TRBJ2-7; maybe TRBD1 (6 bases). The germline CDR1 and CDR2 sequences are LNHDA and SQIVND (reference sequence). V gave up 4 bases and J gave up 2 bases, with 15 bases separating them. The CDR3 totals 15 residues. CDR3 sequence reads: CASSTTGPLTYEQYF. The CDR3 region has the DNA TGTGCCAGTAGTACGACAGGACCATTGACCTACGAGCAGTACTTC. Looking up the rest from reference TRBV19 and TRBJ2-7 gives the full variable domain: DGGITQSPKYLFRKEGQNVTLSCEQNLNHDAMYWYRQDPGQGLRLIYYSQIVNDFQKGDIAEGYSVSREKKESFPLTVTSAQKNPTAFYLCASSTTGPLTYEQYFGPGTRLTVT.

The chain has TRBV2 and TRBJ1-4, with 10 nucleotides matching TRBD1. The CDR3 runs to 14 residues. Germline-derived CDR1 and CDR2 are SNHLY and FYNNEI. V trimming: 6 bases; J trimming: 8 bases; junction bases outside the gene matches: 6. The CDR3 is CASRTGGKGEKLFF. Written as DNA, the CDR3 is TGTGCCAGCAGGACAGGGGGCAAGGGGGAAAAACTGTTTTTT.

The genes are TRBV18 and TRBJ2-4, with a weak D call TRBD2 (5 bases). The germline V and J ends were trimmed by 6 bases and 7 bases, with 16 bases remaining between them. From germline, CDR1 is KGHSH and CDR2 LQKENI. The CDR3 is 14 residues long. The CDR3 bases are TGTGCCAGCTCTGGAGACGCCAGGAGGAACATTCAGTACTTC. Its translation is CASSGDARRNIQYF.

V and J are TRBV19 and TRBJ2-2; TRBD1 might be the D (5 bases). This CDR3 contains 13 residues. V was clipped by 10 bases and J by 2 bases, with 11 bases between them. CDR1 LNHDA and CDR2 SQIVND come from the germline V gene (reference sequence). This CDR3 is CATSQGNTGELFF. CDR3 DNA sequence: TGTGCCACTTCGCAGGGAAACACCGGGGAGCTGTTTTTT.

This chain links TRBV10-1 with TRBJ2-1, with D tentatively TRBD2 (6 bases). V dropped 4 bases and J dropped 5 bases, with 12 bases sitting between them. The CDR3 is 14 residues long. Germline loops: CDR1 WNHNN, CDR2 SYGVQD (reference sequence). The CDR3 protein is CASSAGGPNNEQFF. DNA of the CDR3: TGCGCCAGCAGTGCCGGGGGACCGAACAATGAGCAGTTCTTC.

The genes are TRBV10-3 and TRBJ1-1; perhaps TRBD1 as D (5 bases). The length of the CDR3 is 14 residues. Per germline, CDR1 ENHRY and CDR2 SYGVKD. Trimming pared 6 bases from V and 6 bases from J, leaving 17 bases between. The CDR3 DNA follows: TGTGCCATCAGAGGGGACGGTACAAACGCTGAAGCTTTCTTT. Translation: CAIRGDGTNAEAFF.

The chain combines TRBV5-6 with TRBJ1-1, with 9 bases matching TRBD1. This CDR3 has 15 amino acids. V gave up 4 bases and J gave up 1 base; unmatched junction bases: 5. The germline V gene has CDR1 SGHDT and CDR2 YYEEEE. CDR3 DNA sequence: TGTGCCAGCAGCCAAACGGGACAGGGGAACACTGAAGCTTTCTTT. Encoded protein: CASSQTGQGNTEAFF.

The CDR3 here is CASRFSGQASYEQYF. The CDR3 DNA reads TGTGCCAGCAGATTCTCAGGACAGGCCTCCTACGAGCAGTACTTC. The chain recombines TRBV28 with TRBJ2-7; 7 positions agree with TRBD1. The CDR3 is 15 amino acids. Unmatched junction bases numbered 8, after V lost 6 bases and J lost 0 bases. The germline V gene has CDR1 MDHEN and CDR2 SYDVKM. Complete variable domain (other parts from reference TRBV28 and TRBJ2-7): DVKVTQSSRYLVKRTGEKVFLECVQDMDHENMFWYRQDPGLGLRLIYFSYDVKMKEKGDIPEGYSVSREKKERFSLILESASTNQTSMYLCASRFSGQASYEQYFGPGTRLTVT.

The V gene is TRBV5-1, the J gene TRBJ2-1; TRBD1 matches at 9 bases. The CDR3 extends over 16 amino acids. Germline V gene data show CDR1 as SGHRS and CDR2 as YFSETQ. V was pared by 2 bases and J by 5 bases, with 8 bases of the junction left unmatched. CDR3 nucleotide sequence: TGCGCCAGCAGCTTAATCCCGGGACAGGGCCACAATGAGCAGTTCTTC. Protein sequence: CASSLIPGQGHNEQFF.

This chain links TRBV4-1 with TRBJ1-5, with 7 bases identical to TRBD1. J gave up 7 bases and V 4 bases, and 10 bases lay outside the gene matches. The CDR3 runs 15 residues. Germline lookup yields CDR1 MGHRA and CDR2 YSYEKL. The CDR3 nucleotides read TGCGCCAGCAGCCCCTCGTCCCAGGGGGGCCAGCCCCAGCATTTT. Translated: CASSPSSQGGQPQHF.

This clone was seen once. The chain couples TRBV15 to TRBJ2-1; D not certain. V lost 0 bases and J 3 bases, leaving 12 bases between the germline ends. Germline CDR1 and CDR2: LNHNV and YYDKDF (reference sequence). This CDR3 region has 16 residues. The CDR3 DNA sequence: TGTGCCACCAGCAGAGAAGCCCAGCCCCTCTACAATGAGCAGTTCTTC. Protein sequence: CATSREAQPLYNEQFF. Full variable domain (missing parts from reference TRBV15 and TRBJ2-1): DAMVIQNPRYQVTQFGKPVTLSCSQTLNHNVMYWYQQKSSQAPKLLFHYYDKDFNNEADTPDNFQSRRPNTSFCFLDIRSPGLGDTAMYLCATSREAQPLYNEQFFGPGTRLTVL.

The genes are TRBV28 and TRBJ1-3; 7 nucleotides agree with TRBD1. The CDR3 is made up of 14 amino acids. Germline CDR1 MDHEN, CDR2 SYDVKM. V shed 6 bases and J 4 bases; nucleotides not matched to a gene: 6. CDR3 bases: TGTGCCAGCAGACCGACAGGGCCAGGAAACACCATATATTTT. This codes for CASRPTGPGNTIYF.